This T cell receptor (beta chain) comes out of a study of cytomegalovirus exposure and HLA in healthy donors. Across the whole study: The Caucasian-associated ancestry cluster contained roughly four fifths of the 398 genotyped donors. Study results and limitations: As confirmed in vitro, three CMV-associated chains were specific for CMV antigens. The study had only CMV serostatus as immune exposure information.

This CDR3 region has 14 residues. Trimming took 5 bases from V and 0 from J; bases not matched to a gene: 2. The germline gives CDR1 SNHLY, CDR2 FYNNEI. The study ran its PCR with 60 Vbeta and 13 Jbeta primers. Assay used: immunoSEQ multiplex PCR; TCRdb lists only in-frame clones, some missing. The profile covers about 160,000 clones, with roughly four fifths appearing a single time and 1.9% taken by the ten largest. About this clone: Its antigen is unknown.

The source material was PBMCs. This TCR came from a woman under 30 in good health and CMV-seronegative. The chain employs TRBV2 and TRBJ2-3; 7 positions match TRBD1. CDR3: CASSRDSSTDTQYF. The CDR3 nucleotides are TGTGCCAGCAGTCGGGACAGTAGCACAGATACGCAGTATTTT.